Following are 22 T cell receptor beta chains from one sample sequenced in a study of T cells in localized non-small cell lung cancer. Profiled with immunoSEQ multiplex PCR; TCRdb holds only in-frame clones, not every one. The sample includes around 41,000 clones, about 83% of them seen just once. The material sequenced was PBMCs, taken before any cancer treatment. Receptors originate from a man aged 40-75 years with stage II lung adenocarcinoma.

The rearrangement links TRBV6-5 to TRBJ2-5; a possible D gene is TRBD2 (6 bases). Trimming left V 2 bases short and J 5 bases short, with 15 bases between. The CDR3 contains 15 residues. The germline V gene has CDR1 MNHEY and CDR2 SVGAGI. In nucleotides, the CDR3 is TGTGCCAGCAGTTACGATGGGCGGAGCGGGGAGACCCAGTACTTC. Translated: CASSYDGRSGETQYF.

The chain is built from TRBV28 and TRBJ2-5, with D unclear. Germline V gene data show CDR1 as MDHEN and CDR2 as SYDVKM. Deletions cut 1 base from V and 8 bases from J, with 11 bases between. The CDR3 has 13 amino acids. The CDR3 region is CASSLSQPGTQYF. The DNA of the CDR3 is TGTGCCAGCAGTTTATCCCAACCCGGCACCCAGTACTTC.

This clone was detected once. The chain combines TRBV30 with TRBJ1-5; D is ambiguous. Trimming left V 2 bases short and J 0 bases short, with 17 bases between. Germline lookup yields CDR1 GTSNPN and CDR2 SVGIG (reference sequence). The CDR3 length is 17 residues. This CDR3 is CAWSRPALGLSNQPQHF. In DNA, the CDR3 is TGTGCCTGGAGTCGGCCAGCCCTCGGGCTTAGCAATCAGCCCCAGCATTTT. The entire variable domain, with the rest obtained from reference TRBV30 and TRBJ1-5, is as follows: SQTIHQWPATLVQPVGSPLSLECTVEGTSNPNLYWYRQAAGRGLQLLFYSVGIGQISSEVPQNLSASRPQDRQFILSSKKLLLSDSGFYLCAWSRPALGLSNQPQHFGDGTRLSIL.

The chain is built from TRBV6-5 and TRBJ1-1; no reliable D call. Germline assignment: CDR1 MNHEY and CDR2 SVGAGI. Trimming took 5 bases from V and 10 from J, leaving 11 bases between them. The CDR3 sequence is 11 residues long. The CDR3 DNA follows: TGTGCCAGCAGTAATACAGTCTTAGCTTTCTTT. This encodes CASSNTVLAFF.

The chain combines TRBV27 with TRBJ1-2; possibly TRBD1 for D (5 bases). The V end was cut by 2 bases, the J end by 7 bases, with 17 bases between. This CDR3 is 15 amino acids long. From germline, CDR1 is MNHEY and CDR2 SMNVEV (reference sequence). The CDR3 nucleotides are TGTGCCAGCAGTTTACCCGGGACTCAAGCGAGTGGCTACACCTTC. Protein product: CASSLPGTQASGYTF.

V is TRBV21-1 and J is TRBJ1-5; the DNA was not used to check the table's D call, TRBD1. TRBV21-1 is deemed a pseudogene. The CDR3 length is 19 residues. This CDR3 reads CASTQYLPNRDYSNQPQHF. The CDR3 DNA is TGTGCCAGCACGCAGTACCTTCCGAACAGGGATTATAGCAATCAGCCCCAGCATTTT.

This clone has only a few counts. The chain recombines TRBV6-5 with TRBJ2-2; D remains ambiguous. The V end lost 2 bases, the J end lost 6 bases, and 1 base lay between the germline ends. There are 11 residues in the CDR3. The germline V gene has CDR1 MNHEY and CDR2 SVGAGI. Written as DNA, the CDR3 is TGTGCCAGCAGTTACCCCGGGGAGCTGTTTTTT. Translating it yields CASSYPGELFF.

The chain recombines TRBV30 with TRBJ1-2; possible D gene TRBD1, 5 bases. The length of the CDR3 is 14 residues. Germline V CDR1 and CDR2: GTSNPN, SVGIG (reference sequence). The CDR3 sequence is CARTSGIQGYGYTF. Written as DNA, the CDR3 is TGTGCTCGGACGTCGGGAATTCAGGGCTATGGCTACACCTTC.

This sequence joins TRBV28 and TRBJ1-5; D is perhaps TRBD1 (6 bases). The length of the CDR3 is 15 residues. Germline values: CDR1 MDHEN, CDR2 SYDVKM. Trimming removed 6 bases at V and 3 bases at J, with 15 bases between. DNA of the CDR3: TGTGCCAGCAGCCTTCCGACAGGAGCCAATCAGCCCCAGCATTTT. This translates into CASSLPTGANQPQHF.

CDR3 DNA sequence: TGTGCCAGCAGCGCACTAGCGGGGGGGGCTGGTGAGCAGTTCTTC. This sequence encodes CASSALAGGAGEQFF. V is TRBV9 and J is TRBJ2-1; 13 nucleotides agree with TRBD2. The CDR3 runs 15 residues. CDR1 and CDR2 (germline): SGDLS, YYNGEE. The J segment lost 9 bases and the V segment lost 3 bases, leaving 6 bases of the junction unmatched.

A remark on this clone: Its ends do not fully match the called genes, so a read error is possible. The V call is TRBV7-7, the J call TRBJ2-2, with D perhaps TRBD2 (5 bases). The CDR3 contains 13 residues. Germline V gene sequence: CDR1 SSHAT, CDR2 FNYEAQ (reference sequence). Here the CDR3 reads CASSEGPVGELFF. The CDR3 DNA is TGTGCTAGCAGCGAGGGCCCGGTCGGGGAGCTGTTTTTT.

V usage is TRBV14 and J usage is TRBJ2-5, with 9 bases lining up with TRBD1. Trimming at V came to 5 bases and at J to 1 base, leaving 11 bases not matched to a gene. This CDR3 has 17 residues. Looked up from germline, CDR1 is SGHDN and CDR2 is FVKESK. This chain's CDR3 is CASSSPGTGPFQETQYF. The CDR3 DNA sequence: TGTGCCAGCAGCAGTCCCGGGACAGGGCCCTTCCAAGAGACCCAGTACTTC.

The J gene is TRBJ1-2, the V gene TRBV6-6, with D unresolved. V lost 0 bases and J lost 6, with 11 bases in between. Germline V gene sequence: CDR1 MNHNY, CDR2 SVGAGI (reference sequence). This CDR3 comprises 14 residues. The DNA for the CDR3 is TGTGCCAGCAGTTACTCTCGGGGAATGGATGGCTACACCTTC. Its protein is CASSYSRGMDGYTF.

V gene TRBV27 combines with J gene TRBJ2-7; TRBD2 matches 12 bases. The CDR3 runs to 19 residues. CDR1 MNHEY and CDR2 SMNVEV come from the germline V gene (reference sequence). Unmatched junction bases numbered 18, after V lost 5 bases and J lost 4 bases. CDR3 sequence (DNA): TGTGCCAGCAGTCCGCCCGGAAGAGGACTAGCGGGGTCACCGTACGAGCAGTACTTC. It specifies CASSPPGRGLAGSPYEQYF.

J is TRBJ2-3 and V is TRBV9, with 7 bases aligning to TRBD2. Germline CDR1 reads SGDLS; CDR2 reads YYNGEE. J was trimmed by 7 bases and V by 0 bases; bases with no gene match: 2. The CDR3 has 13 amino acids. CDR3 protein: CASSVAGGHTQYF. CDR3 nucleotide sequence: TGTGCCAGCAGCGTAGCGGGGGGACATACGCAGTATTTT.

This chain links TRBV6-1 with TRBJ1-1; 9 bases agree with TRBD1. V lost 8 bases, J lost 11 bases, and 9 bases stayed unmatched. Germline V gene sequence: CDR1 MNHNS, CDR2 SASEGT. The CDR3 contains 12 residues. The CDR3 region has the DNA TGTGCCAGCCGGACAGGGGCAACAGGGGCTTTCTTT. The encoded protein is CASRTGATGAFF.

The chain is built from TRBV7-2 and TRBJ2-7, with D possibly being TRBD1 (5 bases). V lost 5 bases and J lost 6, with 17 bases in between. The germline gives CDR1 SGHTA, CDR2 FQGNSA. CDR3 size: 14 residues. The CDR3 loop reads CASSPGHRMVEQYF. CDR3 nucleotides: TGTGCCAGCAGCCCCGGACACCGGATGGTCGAGCAGTACTTC.

This chain links TRBV18 with TRBJ2-2; D is unclear. CDR1 is KGHSH, CDR2 LQKENI, per germline. Between the trimmed V and J ends, which lost 6 bases and 0 bases, there was a span of 5 bases. CDR3 size: 13 residues. Written as DNA, the CDR3 is TGTGCCAGCTCCTTCCCGAACACCGGGGAGCTGTTTTTT. It translates to CASSFPNTGELFF.

This chain uses TRBV7-2 with TRBJ2-1; the D is unclear. Germline-derived CDR1 and CDR2 are SGHTA and FQGNSA. The CDR3 spans 13 residues. The V and J ends lost 5 bases and 4 bases respectively, with 9 bases between them. The CDR3 is CASSLGLYNEQFF. DNA of the CDR3: TGTGCCAGCAGCCTGGGTTTATACAATGAGCAGTTCTTC. The variable domain in full, completed from reference TRBV7-2 and TRBJ2-1, reads GAGVSQSPSNKVTEKGKDVELRCDPISGHTALYWYRQSLGQGLEFLIYFQGNSAPDKSGLPSDRFSAERTGGSVSTLTIQRTQQEDSAVYLCASSLGLYNEQFFGPGTRLTVL.

The chain uses TRBV15 and TRBJ2-2, with 12 bases matching TRBD2. The CDR3 has 17 residues. V lost 5 bases to trimming and J lost 6 bases; unmatched junction nucleotides: 10. Germline-derived CDR1 and CDR2 are LNHNV and YYDKDF (reference sequence). The CDR3 here is CATSPTRLAGAAGELFF. In DNA, the CDR3 is TGTGCCACCAGCCCCACGCGACTAGCGGGAGCGGCCGGGGAGCTGTTTTTT.

This clone was counted a single time. V gene TRBV10-3 combines with J gene TRBJ2-7; TRBD2 is a possible D gene (6 bases). Germline CDR1 is ENHRY and CDR2 is SYGVKD. The CDR3 has 12 residues. The V and J ends lost 6 bases and 6 bases respectively, with 12 bases between them. CDR3 in DNA: TGTGCCATCAGGCCTAGCGACGGCGAGCAGTACTTC. This encodes CAIRPSDGEQYF.

V is TRBV30 and J is TRBJ1-2; D is unclear. Germline CDR1 is GTSNPN and CDR2 is SVGIG (reference sequence). Trimming cost V 4 bases and J 8 bases, with 14 bases left between them. CDR3 length: 12 amino acids. The CDR3 loop is CAWIWSVGGYTF. The DNA for the CDR3 is TGTGCCTGGATTTGGTCTGTGGGAGGCTACACCTTC.